This TCR beta chain is drawn from a study of CD8 T cells in Susac syndrome. Study findings and constraints: That the number of individuals in its TCR sequencing and HLA analysis was relatively small was acknowledged by the study.

RNA amounts of 0.5 to 1 ug underwent reverse transcription with random hexamers. It was immunoSEQ multiplex PCR that amplified TCR beta CDR3 across 54 Vbeta and 13 Jbeta. TCRdb ran MiXCR on the immunoSEQ multiplex PCR reads and lists one entry per CDR3 protein. The sample holds roughly 120,000 distinct CDR3 sequences, approximately 95% seen once. As for this clonotype: Its antigen remains unknown.

Trimming removed 9 bases from V and 7 bases from J, with 21 bases in between. The CDR3 is 15 residues long. From germline, CDR1 is KGHDR and CDR2 SFDVKD. Sequencing of TCR beta was performed on blood CD8+ T cells and on blood CD4+ T cells. Included as multiple sclerosis controls were treatment-naive patients who had stable or active relapsing-remitting disease. The chain is built from TRBV24-1 and TRBJ2-1, with D possibly being TRBD2 (5 bases). The source material was CD8+ T cells from PBMCs. This receptor was taken from a human donor with multiple sclerosis. Here the CDR3 DNA reads TGTGCCACCTCTGAGGTGGAGGTTCCCCAAAATGAGCAGTTCTTC. This sequence encodes CATSEVEVPQNEQFF.